The rows below give T cell receptor beta chains drawn from one sample of a study of T cell responses to AZD1222 COVID-19 vaccine. The table came from immunoSEQ multiplex PCR; TCRdb's copy has only in-frame clones and leaves some out. The table records some 200,000 clones, around 89% of them present only once. Sequenced here: peripheral blood, sampled 28 days after the second AZD1222 dose. Receptors were obtained from an adult who received the AZD1222 COVID-19 vaccine. The conserved cysteine and the conserved F or W are not part of the CDR3 here. Each record gives: J gene, clone size, V gene, CDR3 protein. For some rows the clone size is stated as once, few or many, or as a class when expanded; others skip it.

j_call: TRBJ2-7
clone_size: -
v_call: TRBV3-1/TRBV3-2
cdr3_aa: ASSRPTSGAGYEQY

j_call: TRBJ1-2
clone_size: -
v_call: TRBV28
cdr3_aa: ASTRRGADGYT

j_call: TRBJ2-5
clone_size: few
v_call: TRBV19
cdr3_aa: ASSTAVGETQY

j_call: TRBJ1-5
clone_size: few
v_call: TRBV21-1
cdr3_aa: AVTGVNQPQH

j_call: TRBJ2-2
clone_size: -
v_call: TRBV7-3
cdr3_aa: ASSPGGPVTGELF

j_call: TRBJ1-1
clone_size: -
v_call: TRBV7-2
cdr3_aa: ASRLYRNTEAF

j_call: TRBJ2-7
clone_size: -
v_call: TRBV6-5
cdr3_aa: AGGGQGNYEQY

j_call: TRBJ2-1
clone_size: -
v_call: TRBV29-1
cdr3_aa: SVAGRGIYNEQF

j_call: TRBJ2-1
clone_size: -
v_call: TRBV10-3
cdr3_aa: AVTVGGANRQF

j_call: TRBJ1-3
clone_size: few
v_call: TRBV5-1
cdr3_aa: ASSLQGNTIY

j_call: TRBJ1-2
clone_size: -
v_call: TRBV7-9
cdr3_aa: ASSPSGTDYGYT

j_call: TRBJ1-5
clone_size: -
v_call: TRBV11-2
cdr3_aa: ASSIEAGAHQPQH

j_call: TRBJ2-2
clone_size: -
v_call: TRBV4-2
cdr3_aa: ASSHGGGNTGELF

j_call: TRBJ2-1
clone_size: -
v_call: TRBV14
cdr3_aa: ASSQWAGLHEQF

j_call: TRBJ2-1
clone_size: -
v_call: TRBV7-9
cdr3_aa: ASSSGRGDEQF

j_call: TRBJ1-5
clone_size: -
v_call: TRBV9
cdr3_aa: ASSVNQPQH

j_call: TRBJ1-1
clone_size: -
v_call: TRBV7-2
cdr3_aa: ASTFTRFTEAF

j_call: TRBJ2-5
clone_size: -
v_call: TRBV5-1
cdr3_aa: ASSLRRTSGQETQY

j_call: TRBJ2-1
clone_size: -
v_call: TRBV9
cdr3_aa: ASSTTSGAYNEQF

j_call: TRBJ1-6
clone_size: -
v_call: TRBV7-9
cdr3_aa: ASREGQGFYNSPLH

j_call: TRBJ2-2
clone_size: few
v_call: TRBV3-1/TRBV3-2
cdr3_aa: ASSQEGAELF

j_call: TRBJ2-7
clone_size: -
v_call: TRBV7-2
cdr3_aa: ASSPRTGGILSEQY

j_call: TRBJ1-2
clone_size: -
v_call: TRBV19
cdr3_aa: ASRIQTADYGYT

j_call: TRBJ2-7
clone_size: once
v_call: TRBV4-3
cdr3_aa: ASSLEVLTYEQY

j_call: TRBJ2-1
clone_size: -
v_call: TRBV7-3
cdr3_aa: ASSPSHRSSYNEQF

j_call: TRBJ2-7
clone_size: -
v_call: TRBV6-5
cdr3_aa: ASSYSSPSGYEQY

j_call: TRBJ1-5
clone_size: -
v_call: TRBV7-8
cdr3_aa: ASSLELTGRGQPQH

j_call: TRBJ2-3
clone_size: -
v_call: TRBV7-2
cdr3_aa: ASSLDSLGATDTQY

j_call: TRBJ2-5
clone_size: -
v_call: TRBV7-3
cdr3_aa: ASSLEVRGEGETQY

j_call: TRBJ2-5
clone_size: -
v_call: TRBV18
cdr3_aa: ASSPTGQETQY

j_call: TRBJ2-3
clone_size: -
v_call: TRBV5-3
cdr3_aa: ARKGSGTSGSRTDTQY

j_call: TRBJ2-1
clone_size: -
v_call: TRBV11-2
cdr3_aa: ASSRRFSREGQHEQF

j_call: TRBJ1-5
clone_size: -
v_call: TRBV5-6
cdr3_aa: ASSRRGRNQPQH

j_call: TRBJ2-2
clone_size: -
v_call: TRBV2
cdr3_aa: ASRGVGTGELF

j_call: TRBJ1-5
clone_size: -
v_call: TRBV19
cdr3_aa: ASSDREKQPQH

j_call: TRBJ1-1
clone_size: -
v_call: TRBV18
cdr3_aa: ASRRPRTGVNTEAF

j_call: TRBJ1-4
clone_size: -
v_call: TRBV7-2
cdr3_aa: ASRPTGTSNEKLF

j_call: TRBJ2-7
clone_size: -
v_call: TRBV7-2
cdr3_aa: ASSTRTSGPTEQY

j_call: TRBJ2-4
clone_size: -
v_call: TRBV27
cdr3_aa: ASSLVGAGKNIQY

j_call: TRBJ2-5
clone_size: -
v_call: TRBV3-1/TRBV3-2
cdr3_aa: ASTNSLGTQY

j_call: TRBJ2-7
clone_size: -
v_call: TRBV10-3
cdr3_aa: AISESVRPYEQY

j_call: TRBJ2-2
clone_size: -
v_call: TRBV5-1
cdr3_aa: ASSPLLATNTGELF

j_call: TRBJ2-5
clone_size: -
v_call: TRBV3-1/TRBV3-2
cdr3_aa: ASSHSRQETQY

j_call: TRBJ2-1
clone_size: once
v_call: TRBV18
cdr3_aa: ASSVDRVAYNEQF

j_call: TRBJ2-5
clone_size: -
v_call: TRBV2
cdr3_aa: ASSRKPKEETQY

j_call: TRBJ2-2
clone_size: -
v_call: TRBV2
cdr3_aa: ASTAFSGELF

j_call: TRBJ1-6
clone_size: once
v_call: TRBV5-4
cdr3_aa: ASSLRTAYNSPLH

j_call: TRBJ1-5
clone_size: -
v_call: TRBV18
cdr3_aa: ASSPSGTGSNQPQH

j_call: TRBJ2-2
clone_size: -
v_call: TRBV28
cdr3_aa: ASSPSPGQNTGELF

j_call: TRBJ1-5
clone_size: -
v_call: TRBV28
cdr3_aa: ASNNDRGPGNQPQH

j_call: TRBJ2-7
clone_size: -
v_call: TRBV2
cdr3_aa: ASSEEVGTDPYEQY

j_call: TRBJ2-3
clone_size: -
v_call: TRBV5-8
cdr3_aa: ASSLGQDSSTDTQY

j_call: TRBJ2-1
clone_size: once
v_call: TRBV28
cdr3_aa: ASSLGAYNEQF

j_call: TRBJ2-3
clone_size: -
v_call: TRBV9
cdr3_aa: ASSSQPTDTQY

j_call: TRBJ1-2
clone_size: -
v_call: TRBV7-2
cdr3_aa: ASSSDRTNYGYT

j_call: TRBJ2-7
clone_size: -
v_call: TRBV6-1
cdr3_aa: ASSEGGTGYEQY

j_call: TRBJ2-7
clone_size: once
v_call: TRBV28
cdr3_aa: ASRDLTYEQY

j_call: TRBJ2-2
clone_size: -
v_call: TRBV10-3
cdr3_aa: AISSVNTGELF

j_call: TRBJ2-7
clone_size: once
v_call: TRBV6-5
cdr3_aa: ASSYSGQGGSYEQY

j_call: TRBJ2-7
clone_size: -
v_call: TRBV19
cdr3_aa: ASSILVTGRSPRGYEQY